These 13 T cell receptor beta chains were all obtained from the same sample, sequenced in a study of T cells in Graves' hyperthyroidism and ophthalmopathy. RNA transcripts were the template for amplifying TCR beta CDR3 regions. TCR CDR3 underwent first-round RT-PCR with the HTBI primer set. Each CDR3 protein gets one entry after TCRdb re-called the multiplex PCR reads with MiXCR. Of around 720,000 distinct CDR3 sequences listed, around a third are singletons. Specimen: blood. All receptors derive from a woman aged 40 to 50 with Graves' hyperthyroidism.

This clonotype was picked up a small number of times. The chain employs TRBV11-2 and TRBJ2-7, with 7 bases matching TRBD2. The germline CDR1 and CDR2 sequences are SGHAT and FQNNGV. V lost 0 bases and J lost 1; bases outside the gene matches: 3. This CDR3 spans 15 amino acids. DNA for the CDR3: TGTGCCAGCAGCTTAGAATGGACTAGGTCCTACGAGCAGTACTTC. It translates to CASSLEWTRSYEQYF.

V usage is TRBV10-3 and J usage is TRBJ1-6; TRBD1 matches at 8 bases. The germline V gene has CDR1 ENHRY and CDR2 SYGVKD. V lost 10 bases to trimming and J lost 5 bases; unmatched junction nucleotides: 10. There are 15 residues in the CDR3. Here the CDR3 reads CATRSGQGDNSPLHF. CDR3 bases: TGTGCCACCCGGTCCGGACAGGGTGATAATTCACCCCTCCACTTT.

This clonotype has a count of ten or more. The chain couples TRBV10-2 to TRBJ2-7; 11 bases are a match to TRBD2. The CDR3 spans 14 residues. CDR1 WSHSY and CDR2 SAAADI come from the germline V gene. Unmatched junction bases numbered 4, after V lost 5 bases and J lost 4 bases. CDR3 protein: CASSSSGRRYEQYF. Written as DNA, the CDR3 is TGCGCCAGCAGTTCTAGCGGGAGGCGGTACGAGCAGTACTTC.

This clonotype was seen just once. The gene calls are TRBV25-1 and TRBJ1-5; weak D call: TRBD1 (5 bases). Germline V gives CDR1 MGHDK, CDR2 SYGVNS. The CDR3 has 19 residues. The ends were cut back, 1 base at V and 2 bases at J, with 21 bases in the middle. The CDR3 bases are TGTGCCAGCAGTGAATCGGCAGGAAGGGGTTTTTTTCGCAATCAGCCCCAGCATTTT. Its protein product is CASSESAGRGFFRNQPQHF.

The CDR3 is CASSRYEGVSLNQPQHF. CDR3 sequence (DNA): TGTGCCAGTAGCCGATATGAGGGTGTATCCCTCAATCAGCCCCAGCATTTT. The chain combines TRBV19 with TRBJ1-5; D gene unclear. This CDR3 comprises 17 residues. V was shortened by 6 bases and J by 3 bases, with 21 bases between the two germline ends. Germline V lookup: CDR1 LNHDA, CDR2 SQIVND (reference sequence).

The chain joins TRBV25-1 to TRBJ2-7, with 11 bases that match TRBD2. J lost 7 bases, V lost 8 bases, and 10 bases had no gene match. The CDR3 covers 14 residues. Germline V gene sequence: CDR1 MGHDK, CDR2 SYGVNS. CDR3 nucleotide sequence: TGTGCCAGCTTGGTTACTAGCGGGAGAGGAGAGCAGTACTTC. Translation: CASLVTSGRGEQYF.

Notes on this clonotype: This may stem from a read error, because a much larger clone lies one nucleotide away. The chain recombines TRBV9 with TRBJ2-5; 7 bases line up with TRBD1. V shed 10 bases and J 7 bases; nucleotides not matched to a gene: 22. Germline-derived CDR1 and CDR2 are SGDLS and YYNGEE. The CDR3 spans 16 residues. The CDR3, as DNA: TGTGCCTCCACTGCGGGCCGGGACAGTGGACTCGGGACCCAGTACTTC. Encoded protein: CASTAGRDSGLGTQYF.

This clonotype was picked up a small number of times. V is TRBV4-2 and J is TRBJ2-7, with D perhaps TRBD2 (5 bases). Germline loops: CDR1 LGHNA, CDR2 YNFKEQ. V gave up 0 bases and J gave up 5 bases, with 8 bases separating them. The CDR3 sequence is 13 residues long. The CDR3 protein is CASSQDTRDEQYF. The CDR3 region has the DNA TGTGCCAGCAGCCAAGATACTAGGGACGAGCAGTACTTC.

This clonotype was detected ten times or more. The chain recombines TRBV10-3 with TRBJ1-2; 9 positions match TRBD1. CDR3 length equals 16 residues. Per germline, CDR1 ENHRY and CDR2 SYGVKD. V lost 6 bases, J lost 0 bases, and 8 bases stayed unmatched. The CDR3 DNA sequence: TGTGCCATCAGAGGACAGGGGAAACCCGCTAACTATGGCTACACCTTC. It yields the protein CAIRGQGKPANYGYTF.

This clonotype occurred a few times. The genes are TRBV12-3 or TRBV12-4 and TRBJ1-2; tentatively, D is TRBD1 (5 bases). The CDR3 loop spans 15 amino acids. V was clipped by 6 bases and J by 6 bases, with 20 bases between them. This CDR3 reads CASSIWGFHADGYTF. The CDR3 nucleotides are TGTGCCAGCAGCATTTGGGGGTTCCATGCCGATGGCTACACCTTC.

V and J are TRBV10-3 and TRBJ1-2; D call uncertain. Trimming took off 10 bases at V and 12 bases at J, with 21 bases between the two ends. Germline V CDR1 and CDR2: ENHRY, SYGVKD. The CDR3 loop spans 12 amino acids. CDR3 residues: CATVVGGSGNTF. The CDR3 bases are TGTGCCACCGTCGTGGGAGGCTCTGGAAACACCTTC.

This clonotype was detected only a few times. V usage is TRBV2 and J usage is TRBJ2-7; 8 bases are shared with TRBD2. The J call may be faulty, since TRBJ2-1 better matches the DNA end. The germline V gene has CDR1 SNHLY and CDR2 FYNNEI. The CDR3 sequence is 13 residues long. The CDR3 loop is CASITGGPYEQFF. The CDR3 DNA sequence: TGTGCCAGCATAACGGGGGGGCCGTATGAGCAGTTCTTC.

There are a few counts of this clonotype. The chain employs TRBV6-2 or TRBV6-3 and TRBJ2-7; possible D gene TRBD2, 5 bases. CDR1 and CDR2 (germline): MNHEY, SVGEGT. Trimming took off 0 bases at V and 2 bases at J, with 11 bases between the two ends. This CDR3 region has 15 residues. This CDR3 is CASSYSTGVTYEQYF. The CDR3 DNA reads TGTGCCAGCAGTTACTCGACCGGGGTCACCTACGAGCAGTACTTC.